These T cell receptor beta chains were read from a single sample in a study of T cell responses to AZD1222 COVID-19 vaccine. Some clones are missing from TCRdb's copy, which holds only in-frame ones; the method was immunoSEQ multiplex PCR. The data hold around 130,000 clones, with roughly 87% observed a single time. The starting material was peripheral blood, obtained 28 days after the second AZD1222 dose. These receptors were collected from an adult who received the AZD1222 COVID-19 vaccine. CDR3s include the opening cysteine and the closing phenylalanine or tryptophan. The D gene is left open where the match is weak. For some rows the clone size is stated as once, few or many, or as a class when expanded; others skip it.

j_gene: TRBJ1-2
abundance: NA
v_gene: TRBV7-2
d_gene: NA
CDR3nt: TGTGCCAGCAGCTTAGGTAGGGAAGAAGGCTACACCTTC
CDR3aa: CASSLGREEGYTF

j_gene: TRBJ1-6
abundance: NA
v_gene: TRBV27
d_gene: NA
CDR3nt: TGTGCCAGCAGTTTTGATTACAGTCTTAATTCACCCCTCCACTTT
CDR3aa: CASSFDYSLNSPLHF

j_gene: TRBJ2-2
abundance: NA
v_gene: TRBV6-5
d_gene: NA
CDR3nt: TGTGCCACCCGGGAACAGCCGAACACCGGGGAGCTGTTTTTT
CDR3aa: CATREQPNTGELFF

j_gene: TRBJ2-1
abundance: NA
v_gene: TRBV28
d_gene: TRBD1
CDR3nt: TGTGCCAGCAGTCTACTGGACAGGGGATACAATGAGCAGTTCTTC
CDR3aa: CASSLLDRGYNEQFF

j_gene: TRBJ1-1
abundance: few
v_gene: TRBV28
d_gene: TRBD1
CDR3nt: TGTGCCAGCAGACCTAGGACAGGGGGTTATTTAGGTGAAGCTTTCTTT
CDR3aa: CASRPRTGGYLGEAFF

j_gene: TRBJ1-2
abundance: NA
v_gene: TRBV7-2
d_gene: NA
CDR3nt: TGTGCCAGCAGCCCCCGTCCCAGAGCTAACTATGGCTACACCTTC
CDR3aa: CASSPRPRANYGYTF

j_gene: TRBJ2-7
abundance: NA
v_gene: TRBV5-1
d_gene: TRBD2
CDR3nt: TGCGCCAGTAGCGGGAGCTCCTACGAGCAGTACTTC
CDR3aa: CASSGSSYEQYF

j_gene: TRBJ1-3
abundance: NA
v_gene: TRBV7-8
d_gene: NA
CDR3nt: TGTGCCAGCAGCCGAGCCAACTCTGGAAACACCATATATTTT
CDR3aa: CASSRANSGNTIYF

j_gene: TRBJ2-2
abundance: NA
v_gene: TRBV9
d_gene: NA
CDR3nt: TGTGCCAGCAGCGTAGATCTACCCACCGGGGAGCTGTTTTTT
CDR3aa: CASSVDLPTGELFF

j_gene: TRBJ1-2
abundance: NA
v_gene: TRBV5-1
d_gene: NA
CDR3nt: TGCGCCAGCAGCGCCGGACCGCGAACCGACTATGGCTACACCTTC
CDR3aa: CASSAGPRTDYGYTF

j_gene: TRBJ1-1
abundance: NA
v_gene: TRBV10-3
d_gene: NA
CDR3nt: TGTGCCATCAGTGAGTCAGCACGGGCGGGAAGCACTGAAGCTTTCTTT
CDR3aa: CAISESARAGSTEAFF

j_gene: TRBJ2-7
abundance: NA
v_gene: TRBV2
d_gene: NA
CDR3nt: TGTGCCAGCAGTGAAGCGGCAGTCTACGAGCAGTACTTC
CDR3aa: CASSEAAVYEQYF

j_gene: TRBJ1-3
abundance: NA
v_gene: TRBV27
d_gene: NA
CDR3nt: TGTGCCAGCAGTTTGTACTCCGGCTCTGGAAACACCATATATTTT
CDR3aa: CASSLYSGSGNTIYF

j_gene: TRBJ2-7
abundance: NA
v_gene: TRBV7-2
d_gene: NA
CDR3nt: TGTGCCAGCACGCTGTCCAGGGGTCCCTACGAGCAGTACTTC
CDR3aa: CASTLSRGPYEQYF

j_gene: TRBJ1-5
abundance: NA
v_gene: TRBV12-5
d_gene: NA
CDR3nt: TGTGCTAGTGGGACCCCGGGCGTTCAGCCCCAGCATTTT
CDR3aa: CASGTPGVQPQHF

j_gene: TRBJ2-3
abundance: NA
v_gene: TRBV5-1
d_gene: NA
CDR3nt: TGCGCCAGCAGCTCCGCCCCGGGAATCGGATGGGATACGCAGTATTTT
CDR3aa: CASSSAPGIGWDTQYF

j_gene: TRBJ1-1
abundance: once
v_gene: TRBV5-1
d_gene: TRBD1
CDR3nt: TGCGCCAGCAGCTGGGGACAGGGTGGCACTGAAGCTTTCTTT
CDR3aa: CASSWGQGGTEAFF

j_gene: TRBJ2-1
abundance: NA
v_gene: TRBV6-5
d_gene: TRBD2
CDR3nt: TGTGCCAGCAGTTATCGGAGCGGGGGGGACAATGAGCAGTTCTTC
CDR3aa: CASSYRSGGDNEQFF

j_gene: TRBJ2-1
abundance: NA
v_gene: TRBV2
d_gene: NA
CDR3nt: TGTGCCACGATCACCAAGCGGTACGGGGATGAGCAGTTCTTC
CDR3aa: CATITKRYGDEQFF

j_gene: TRBJ1-1
abundance: NA
v_gene: TRBV5-1
d_gene: NA
CDR3nt: TGCGCCAGCAGCTCCCGGAGGGGAGGGACTGAAGCTTTCTTT
CDR3aa: CASSSRRGGTEAFF

j_gene: TRBJ1-5
abundance: NA
v_gene: TRBV5-1
d_gene: NA
CDR3nt: TGCGCCAGCAGCTCGGACATTAATCAGCCCCAGCATTTT
CDR3aa: CASSSDINQPQHF

j_gene: TRBJ2-2
abundance: NA
v_gene: TRBV11-2
d_gene: TRBD1
CDR3nt: TGTGCCAGCAGCCCCCAGGGACAGGGAAGATCCACCGGGGAGCTGTTTTTT
CDR3aa: CASSPQGQGRSTGELFF

j_gene: TRBJ1-1
abundance: NA
v_gene: TRBV7-2
d_gene: NA
CDR3nt: TGTGCCAGCAGCCCGCTCAATAACAGGAGGGAAGCTTTCTTT
CDR3aa: CASSPLNNRREAFF

j_gene: TRBJ1-5
abundance: NA
v_gene: TRBV18
d_gene: TRBD1
CDR3nt: TGTGCCAGCTCACCGGGACAGGGGAAAGGAAGCAATCAGCCCCAGCATTTT
CDR3aa: CASSPGQGKGSNQPQHF

j_gene: TRBJ2-7
abundance: NA
v_gene: TRBV11-3
d_gene: NA
CDR3nt: TGTGCCAGCAGCTTAAGCCATTCCTACGAGCAGTACTTC
CDR3aa: CASSLSHSYEQYF

j_gene: TRBJ2-2
abundance: NA
v_gene: TRBV4-3
d_gene: NA
CDR3nt: TGCGCCAGCAGCCGCAACCTGGACGGAACCGGGGAGCTGTTTTTT
CDR3aa: CASSRNLDGTGELFF

j_gene: TRBJ1-6
abundance: once
v_gene: TRBV14
d_gene: TRBD1
CDR3nt: TGTGCCAGCAGCCAAGGTGACAGGGGGAATTCACCCCTCCACTTT
CDR3aa: CASSQGDRGNSPLHF

j_gene: TRBJ2-1
abundance: NA
v_gene: TRBV15
d_gene: NA
CDR3nt: TGTGCCACCAGCCTACAGGGGGGGGCCTACAATGAGCAGTTCTTC
CDR3aa: CATSLQGGAYNEQFF

j_gene: TRBJ2-3
abundance: NA
v_gene: TRBV11-3
d_gene: NA
CDR3nt: TGTGCCAGCAGCCTGACGGCCGTCACAGATACGCAGTATTTT
CDR3aa: CASSLTAVTDTQYF

j_gene: TRBJ1-2
abundance: NA
v_gene: TRBV27
d_gene: NA
CDR3nt: TGTGCCAGCAGTTTATCGTCGGGGGGGCAGGGTGGCTACACCTTC
CDR3aa: CASSLSSGGQGGYTF

j_gene: TRBJ1-4
abundance: NA
v_gene: TRBV6-5
d_gene: NA
CDR3nt: TGTGCCAGCAGTTACTACAGGTCCACTAATGAAAAACTGTTTTTT
CDR3aa: CASSYYRSTNEKLFF

j_gene: TRBJ2-3
abundance: NA
v_gene: TRBV3-1/TRBV3-2
d_gene: NA
CDR3nt: TGTGCCAGCAGCAGCGCGGATGATACGCAGTATTTT
CDR3aa: CASSSADDTQYF

j_gene: TRBJ2-3
abundance: NA
v_gene: TRBV4-1
d_gene: NA
CDR3nt: TGCGCCAGCAGCCGCTGGGTGGGAGATACGCAGTATTTT
CDR3aa: CASSRWVGDTQYF

j_gene: TRBJ2-3
abundance: NA
v_gene: TRBV2
d_gene: NA
CDR3nt: TGTGCCAGCAGTGTTCGGACCCCGAACACAGATACGCAGTATTTT
CDR3aa: CASSVRTPNTDTQYF

j_gene: TRBJ1-4
abundance: NA
v_gene: TRBV4-1
d_gene: TRBD1
CDR3nt: TGCGCCAGCAGCCAAGGGGACAGGGTTTATGAAAAACTGTTTTTT
CDR3aa: CASSQGDRVYEKLFF

j_gene: TRBJ1-1
abundance: once
v_gene: TRBV24-1
d_gene: NA
CDR3nt: TGTGCCACCATTTGGCAGACAGAGACTGAAGCTTTCTTT
CDR3aa: CATIWQTETEAFF

j_gene: TRBJ2-2
abundance: NA
v_gene: TRBV9
d_gene: NA
CDR3nt: TGTGCCAGCAGCGTAGATACCGGGGAGCTGTTTTTT
CDR3aa: CASSVDTGELFF